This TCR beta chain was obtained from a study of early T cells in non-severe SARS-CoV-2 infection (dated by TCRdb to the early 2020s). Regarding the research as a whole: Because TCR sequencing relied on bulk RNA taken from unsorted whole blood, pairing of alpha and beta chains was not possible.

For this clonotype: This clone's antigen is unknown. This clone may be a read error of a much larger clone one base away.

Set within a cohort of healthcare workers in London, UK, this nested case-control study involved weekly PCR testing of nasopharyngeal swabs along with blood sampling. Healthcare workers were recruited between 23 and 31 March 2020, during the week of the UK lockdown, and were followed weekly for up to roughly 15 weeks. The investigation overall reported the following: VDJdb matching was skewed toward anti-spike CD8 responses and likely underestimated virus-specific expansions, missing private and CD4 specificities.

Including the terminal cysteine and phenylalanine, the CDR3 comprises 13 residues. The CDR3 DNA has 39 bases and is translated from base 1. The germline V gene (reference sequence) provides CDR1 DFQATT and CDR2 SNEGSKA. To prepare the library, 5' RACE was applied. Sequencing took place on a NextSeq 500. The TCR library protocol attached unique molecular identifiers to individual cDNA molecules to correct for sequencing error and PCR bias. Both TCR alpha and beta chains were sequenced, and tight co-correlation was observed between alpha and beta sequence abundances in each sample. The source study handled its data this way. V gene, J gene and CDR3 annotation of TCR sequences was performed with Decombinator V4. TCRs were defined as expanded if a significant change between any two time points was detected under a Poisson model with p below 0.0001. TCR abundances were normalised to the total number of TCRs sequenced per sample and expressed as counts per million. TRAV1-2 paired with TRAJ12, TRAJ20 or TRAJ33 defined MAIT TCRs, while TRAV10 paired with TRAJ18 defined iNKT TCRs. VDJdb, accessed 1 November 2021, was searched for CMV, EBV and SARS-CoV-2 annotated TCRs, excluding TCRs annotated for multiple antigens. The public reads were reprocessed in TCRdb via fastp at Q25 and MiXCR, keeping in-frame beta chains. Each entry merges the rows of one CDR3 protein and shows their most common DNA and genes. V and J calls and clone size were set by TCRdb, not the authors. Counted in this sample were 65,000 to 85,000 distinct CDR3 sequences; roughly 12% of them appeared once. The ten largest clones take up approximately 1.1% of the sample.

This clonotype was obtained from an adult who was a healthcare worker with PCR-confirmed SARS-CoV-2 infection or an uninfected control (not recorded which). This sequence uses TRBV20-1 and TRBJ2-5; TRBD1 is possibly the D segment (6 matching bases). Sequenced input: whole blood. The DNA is TGCAGTGCTAGAGGGACAGTTCAAGACACCCAGTACTTC. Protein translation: CSARGTVQDTQYF.